This TCR beta chain is drawn from a study of early T cells in non-severe SARS-CoV-2 infection. The wider study: The input, bulk RNA from unsorted whole blood, was sequenced, and chains were unpaired.

Molecules of cDNA were individually given unique molecular identifiers that were attached to them. TCRdb redid the calling of the 5' RACE reads with MiXCR, one entry per CDR3 protein. This table has approximately 110,000 distinct CDR3 sequences, about 15% appearing once. The CDR3 contains 13 residues. The V end lost 8 bases, the J end lost 0 bases, and 7 bases lay between the germline ends. Turning to this clonotype: The antigen is not known.

Study-level results: VDJdb matching favored anti-spike CD8 responses, missing private and CD4 specificities.

Sequenced sample: whole blood. This sequence was found in an adult who was a healthcare worker with PCR-confirmed SARS-CoV-2 infection or an uninfected control (not recorded which). The chain uses TRBV12-3 or TRBV12-4 and TRBJ2-2; D unclear. The CDR3 spells CASRQSNTGELFF. The CDR3 DNA reads as TGTGCCAGCCGGCAATCGAACACCGGGGAGCTGTTTTTT.